The rows below give T cell receptor beta chains drawn from one sample of a study of multiple sclerosis patients with progressive multifocal leukoencephalopathy. Sequencing was performed with immunoSEQ multiplex PCR; in TCRdb, only in-frame clones are kept and a portion is missing. This sample carries around 28,000 clones, more than 70% of them seen once, and the ten largest clones take under 1.2%. Sequences were obtained from PBMCs. The receptors come from a human donor with multiple sclerosis. The CDR3 runs from the conserved cysteine through the conserved F or W. Fields, in order: V gene, J gene, CDR3 protein.

V: TRBV2; J: TRBJ2-7; CDR3: CASSEQPASYEQYF
V: TRBV27; J: TRBJ2-7; CDR3: CASSFGGALHEQYF
V: TRBV7-6; J: TRBJ2-5; CDR3: CASSPSRRGSQETQYF
V: TRBV5-8; J: TRBJ1-2; CDR3: CASSLSPRGVYGYTF
V: TRBV6-6; J: TRBJ1-3; CDR3: CASSYSGGLSGNTIYF
V: TRBV5-5; J: TRBJ1-2; CDR3: CASSWGQGSSGGYTF
V: TRBV4-2; J: TRBJ2-1; CDR3: CASSQESPASGSYNEQFF
V: TRBV7-9; J: TRBJ2-4; CDR3: CASSLGGKNIQYF
V: TRBV2; J: TRBJ2-7; CDR3: CASRANLAGSYEQYF
V: TRBV13; J: TRBJ2-2; CDR3: CASSLEIAGGPNTGELFF
V: TRBV11-1; J: TRBJ2-5; CDR3: CASRIGIGQETQYF
V: TRBV5-6; J: TRBJ1-4; CDR3: CASREQGRTNEKLFF
V: TRBV6-5; J: TRBJ2-7; CDR3: CASSYSATGVYEQYF
V: TRBV11-2; J: TRBJ2-3; CDR3: CASSRGTHTDTQYF
V: TRBV7-9; J: TRBJ2-2; CDR3: CASSSHLGTGELFF
V: TRBV28; J: TRBJ2-5; CDR3: CASRPSGGLQETQYF
V: TRBV5-4; J: TRBJ2-2; CDR3: CASSLNTGELFF
V: TRBV6-5; J: TRBJ2-1; CDR3: CASIAGGAYNEQFF
V: TRBV15; J: TRBJ2-5; CDR3: CATSRGLAGEATQYF